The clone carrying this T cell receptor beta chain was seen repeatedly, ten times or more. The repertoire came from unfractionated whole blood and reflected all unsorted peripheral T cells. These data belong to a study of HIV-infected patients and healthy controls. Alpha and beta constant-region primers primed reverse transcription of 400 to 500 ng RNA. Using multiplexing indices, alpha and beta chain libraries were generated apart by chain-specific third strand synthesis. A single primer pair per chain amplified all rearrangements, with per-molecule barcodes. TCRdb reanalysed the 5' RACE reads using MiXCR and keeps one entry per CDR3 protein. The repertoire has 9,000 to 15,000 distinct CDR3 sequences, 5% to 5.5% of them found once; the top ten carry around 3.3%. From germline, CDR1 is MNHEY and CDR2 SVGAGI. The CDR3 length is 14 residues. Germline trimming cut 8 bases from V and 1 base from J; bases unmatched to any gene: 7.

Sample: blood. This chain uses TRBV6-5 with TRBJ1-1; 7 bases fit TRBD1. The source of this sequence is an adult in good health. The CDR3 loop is CASRLQGPNTEAFF. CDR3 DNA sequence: TGTGCCAGCCGGCTACAGGGGCCGAACACTGAAGCTTTCTTT.